The 24 T cell receptor beta chains listed next were all sequenced from one sample in a study of blood T cell repertoires in COVID-19. The protocol was immunoSEQ multiplex PCR, while the TCRdb copy is restricted to in-frame clones and leaves out a portion. The sample includes approximately 250,000 clones, roughly 83% seen only once; the top ten take 5.5% to 6.5%. The sequenced sample was peripheral blood. The receptors derive from a woman older than 75 with COVID-19, enrolled during active disease.

The chain employs TRBV7-2 and TRBJ2-3; possible D gene TRBD2, 5 bases. The V gene lost 5 bases and the J gene lost 1 base, with 13 bases spanning the gap. CDR1 and CDR2 (germline): SGHTA, FQGNSA. The CDR3 sequence is 15 residues long. CDR3 region: CASSPPGTRTDTQYF. As DNA, the CDR3 is TGTGCCAGCAGCCCTCCGGGAACTCGCACAGATACGCAGTATTTT. The full variable domain, in which reference TRBV7-2 and TRBJ2-3 provide the parts outside the CDR3, is GAGVSQSPSNKVTEKGKDVELRCDPISGHTALYWYRQSLGQGLEFLIYFQGNSAPDKSGLPSDRFSAERTGGSVSTLTIQRTQQEDSAVYLCASSPPGTRTDTQYFGPGTRLTVL.

This sequence joins TRBV19 and TRBJ1-2, with 8 nucleotides matching TRBD1. CDR3 length: 14 residues. J was trimmed by 4 bases and V by 7 bases; bases with no gene match: 8. Germline CDR1 is LNHDA and CDR2 is SQIVND (reference sequence). CDR3 amino acids: CASTPGQASYGYTF. CDR3 nucleotide sequence: TGTGCCAGTACCCCGGGACAGGCCTCCTATGGCTACACCTTC.

The V call is TRBV18, the J call TRBJ2-2, with D unclear. Between the trimmed V and J ends, which lost 3 bases and 0 bases, there was a span of 8 bases. CDR1 KGHSH and CDR2 LQKENI come from the germline V gene. The CDR3 totals 15 residues. CDR3 in DNA: TGTGCCAGCTCACCGGTGATAGCGAACACCGGGGAGCTGTTTTTT. Translating it yields CASSPVIANTGELFF.

J is TRBJ2-7 and V is TRBV27, with TRBD1 matching over 10 bases. V was clipped by 6 bases and J by 4 bases; unmatched bases: 9. The germline V gene encodes CDR1 MNHEY and CDR2 SMNVEV (reference sequence). The CDR3 is made up of 15 amino acids. The CDR3: CASRTTGTGVYEQYF. For the CDR3, the DNA is TGTGCCAGCAGGACGACCGGGACAGGGGTTTACGAGCAGTACTTC.

In this sample, this clone turned up once. The chain employs TRBV7-9 and TRBJ2-2; D not resolved. This CDR3 is built from 14 residues. Trimming pared 5 bases from V and 4 bases from J, leaving 11 bases between. In germline, CDR1 is SEHNR, CDR2 FQNEAQ (reference sequence). The CDR3 sequence: CASSLISITGELFF. The CDR3 DNA reads as TGTGCCAGCAGCCTAATAAGTATCACCGGGGAGCTGTTTTTT.

The rearrangement joins TRBV27 to TRBJ1-1; 9 bases match TRBD1. The CDR3 runs 14 residues. The V gene's germline CDR1 is MNHEY and CDR2 SMNVEV (reference sequence). Trimming cost V 9 bases and J 3 bases; bases outside gene matches: 8. The CDR3 loop is CASTADRGYTEAFF. The CDR3 DNA reads as TGTGCCAGTACAGCGGACAGGGGCTACACTGAAGCTTTCTTT.

This chain uses TRBV28 with TRBJ2-3; 8 positions match TRBD1. Trimming at V came to 4 bases and at J to 4 bases, leaving 7 bases not matched to a gene. Germline V CDR1 and CDR2: MDHEN, SYDVKM. The CDR3 covers 15 residues. The CDR3 DNA is TGTGCCAGCAGTTCTGGGACAGGAGAGGCAGATACGCAGTATTTT. Translated, it gives CASSSGTGEADTQYF.

The rearrangement links TRBV18 to TRBJ2-1; 7 bases map to TRBD1. The J segment lost 6 bases and the V segment lost 6 bases, leaving 8 bases of the junction unmatched. Per germline, CDR1 KGHSH and CDR2 LQKENI. The CDR3 spans 14 residues. For the CDR3, the DNA is TGTGCCAGCTCGCAGGGACAGTCTTCCAATGAGCAGTTCTTC. It translates to CASSQGQSSNEQFF.

This clone has only one observation. The gene calls are TRBV28 and TRBJ1-2, with D perhaps matching TRBD1 (6 bases). Germline V CDR1 and CDR2: MDHEN, SYDVKM. Deletions cut 3 bases from V and 8 bases from J, with 10 bases between. This CDR3 region has 12 residues. CDR3 protein: CASSFGRGGYTF. The CDR3 bases are TGTGCCAGCAGTTTTGGCAGGGGAGGCTACACCTTC.

The V and J genes are TRBV2 and TRBJ1-5; unclear D gene. The germline V gene encodes CDR1 SNHLY and CDR2 FYNNEI. The CDR3 is 16 residues long. V gave up 6 bases and J gave up 0 bases, with 15 bases separating them. The CDR3 spells CASRPGSTFSNQPQHF. CDR3 sequence (DNA): TGTGCCAGCAGGCCGGGATCAACCTTTAGCAATCAGCCCCAGCATTTT.

This clone was counted a few times. V usage is TRBV3-1 (or the pseudogene TRBV3-2) and J usage is TRBJ2-1, with 8 positions matching TRBD2. The CDR3 length is 14 residues. Trimming took 5 bases from V and 7 from J; bases not matched to a gene: 7. The germline V gene has CDR1 LGHDT and CDR2 YNNKEL (reference sequence). CDR3 bases: TGTGCCAGCAGCTCCGGGGGGGGGCGGAATGAGCAGTTCTTC. Translating it yields CASSSGGGRNEQFF.

This clone was counted once. J is TRBJ2-7 and V is TRBV27; D uncertain. V was trimmed by 5 bases and J by 2 bases, leaving 13 bases between them. Germline CDR1 reads MNHEY; CDR2 reads SMNVEV (reference sequence). The CDR3 consists of 14 residues. The CDR3 here is CASSPGTDPYEQYF. CDR3 in DNA: TGTGCCAGCAGTCCCGGTACAGACCCCTACGAGCAGTACTTC.

The chain couples TRBV10-3 to TRBJ2-5; possibly TRBD1 for D (5 bases). Germline CDR1 ENHRY, CDR2 SYGVKD. The V and J ends lost 0 bases and 7 bases respectively, with 12 bases between them. The CDR3 has 14 amino acids. The CDR3 nucleotides read TGTGCCATCAGTGAGTCGGCAGGGTTCGGGACCCAGTACTTC. It specifies CAISESAGFGTQYF.

A word on this clone: This specimen includes other DNA sequences encoding the same CDR3. The V call is TRBV5-1, the J call TRBJ2-3; TRBD1 might be the D (6 bases). The CDR3 contains 14 residues. The V and J ends lost 1 base and 1 base respectively, with 7 bases between them. Germline V gene sequence: CDR1 SGHRS, CDR2 YFSETQ. CDR3 DNA: TGCGCCAGCAGCTTGTCAGGGGGCACAGATACGCAGTATTTT. This encodes CASSLSGGTDTQYF.

The sample holds one count of this clone. The chain employs TRBV28 and TRBJ1-3; possibly TRBD1 for D (6 bases). The CDR3 loop spans 14 amino acids. From germline, CDR1 is MDHEN and CDR2 SYDVKM. V shed 3 bases and J shed 6 bases, with 12 bases lying between them. In DNA form, the CDR3 reads TGTGCCAGCAGTTTTCGGCAGGGGCTAAACACCATATATTTT. This encodes CASSFRQGLNTIYF.

The V and J genes are TRBV4-1 and TRBJ2-7; D is possibly TRBD2 (6 bases). Germline CDR1 MGHRA, CDR2 YSYEKL. V was shortened by 4 bases and J by 0 bases, with 13 bases between the two germline ends. The CDR3 loop spans 15 amino acids. The CDR3 loop reads CASSLGTGSSYEQYF. The DNA of the CDR3 is TGCGCCAGCAGCCTGGGGACTGGGAGCTCCTACGAGCAGTACTTC.

V gene TRBV27 combines with J gene TRBJ2-5; D is possibly TRBD1 (6 bases). Trimming took 7 bases from V and 5 from J, leaving 14 bases between them. Looked up from germline, CDR1 is MNHEY and CDR2 is SMNVEV (reference sequence). CDR3 size: 13 residues. CDR3 sequence reads: CASKAQGEETQYF. As DNA, the CDR3 is TGTGCCAGCAAGGCACAGGGAGAGGAGACCCAGTACTTC.

The chain joins TRBV4-1 to TRBJ2-1; TRBD2 matches at 13 bases. With 1 base clipped from V and 2 bases from J, the junction kept 5 bases outside the gene matches. CDR1 is MGHRA and CDR2 is YSYEKL in the germline V gene. The CDR3 spans 18 residues. The DNA of the CDR3 is TGCGCCAGCAGCCAAGCCACTAGCGGGGGGGGACCCTACAATGAGCAGTTCTTC. This translates into CASSQATSGGGPYNEQFF.

The chain has TRBV6-5 and TRBJ1-1; D perhaps matches TRBD1 (6 bases). The CDR3 runs to 13 residues. CDR1 and CDR2 from the germline V gene are MNHEY and SVGAGI. Between the trimmed V and J ends, which lost 6 bases and 1 base, there was a span of 9 bases. The CDR3 DNA reads as TGTGCCAGCAGGGGGGCAGGGAACACTGAAGCTTTCTTT. It codes for CASRGAGNTEAFF.

For the CDR3, the DNA is TGTGCCAGCAGCTTGGCTGGCAGATCAGATACGCAGTATTTT. This sequence encodes CASSLAGRSDTQYF. The V gene is TRBV5-4, the J gene TRBJ2-3; D not resolved. V was clipped by 0 bases and J by 4 bases, with 9 bases between them. In germline, CDR1 is SGHNT, CDR2 YYREEE (reference sequence). The CDR3 loop spans 14 amino acids.

The rearrangement joins TRBV28 to TRBJ2-7; tentatively, D is TRBD1 (5 bases). The germline V gene encodes CDR1 MDHEN and CDR2 SYDVKM. V dropped 2 bases and J dropped 5 bases, with 22 bases sitting between them. There are 17 residues in the CDR3. CDR3 sequence (DNA): TGTGCCAGCAGTTTAAGTGGTCAGGGTCAATCAAGAGACGAGCAGTACTTC. Translated, it gives CASSLSGQGQSRDEQYF.

The chain joins TRBV5-1 to TRBJ1-2; 7 nucleotides align to TRBD1. The J segment lost 0 bases and the V segment lost 4 bases, leaving 9 bases of the junction unmatched. The germline V gene has CDR1 SGHRS and CDR2 YFSETQ. This CDR3 contains 16 residues. The CDR3 DNA reads TGCGCCAGCAGCCTGACAGGGCAGCCGGCTAACTATGGCTACACCTTC. It encodes CASSLTGQPANYGYTF.

This rearrangement joins TRBV25-1 to TRBJ2-1; 7 positions match TRBD2. The germline V gene encodes CDR1 MGHDK and CDR2 SYGVNS. J was trimmed by 3 bases and V by 6 bases; bases with no gene match: 11. The CDR3 length is 16 residues. CDR3 bases: TGTGCCAGCAGCTGGGAGGGAGCGGGGAACTACAATGAGCAGTTCTTC. Translation gives CASSWEGAGNYNEQFF.

The CDR3, as DNA: TGCGCCAGCAGCTCAAGACTAGCGGGGGGCCTAGATACGCAGTATTTT. Encoded protein: CASSSRLAGGLDTQYF. This chain joins TRBV5-1 and TRBJ2-3, with 13 bases fitting TRBD2. This CDR3 spans 16 amino acids. Germline V gene sequence: CDR1 SGHRS, CDR2 YFSETQ. V trimming: 3 bases; J trimming: 5 bases; junction bases outside the gene matches: 6.